This T cell receptor (beta chain) was captured by sequencing in a study of molecular identifiers for immune sequencing clone quantification. Study overall: Four of five RNA aliquots from approximately 20,000 or 98,000 naive CD8 T cells were sequenced.

By sample fraction, this clonotype is medium-sized (0.01 to 0.1%). Germline V lookup: CDR1 MGHRA, CDR2 YSYEKL. The CDR3 is made up of 13 amino acids. Trimming pared 0 bases from V and 8 bases from J, leaving 8 bases between. TCRdb called the PCR reads again in MiXCR, with one record for every CDR3 protein. This table holds around 13,000 distinct CDR3 sequences, under 20% found once. Material: naive CD8+ T cells from blood, with Jurkat cell RNA spiked in. Subset indicated: FACS-sorted CD8+CD4-CCR7+CD45RA+ naive T cells. The receptor's source is a human donor in good health. Some libraries in this study had Jurkat cell RNA spiked in. The chain combines TRBV4-1 with TRBJ2-1, with D unclear. CDR3 DNA sequence: TGCGCCAGCAGCCAAGATGGGCGCGATGAGCAGTTCTTC. Its translation: CASSQDGRDEQFF.